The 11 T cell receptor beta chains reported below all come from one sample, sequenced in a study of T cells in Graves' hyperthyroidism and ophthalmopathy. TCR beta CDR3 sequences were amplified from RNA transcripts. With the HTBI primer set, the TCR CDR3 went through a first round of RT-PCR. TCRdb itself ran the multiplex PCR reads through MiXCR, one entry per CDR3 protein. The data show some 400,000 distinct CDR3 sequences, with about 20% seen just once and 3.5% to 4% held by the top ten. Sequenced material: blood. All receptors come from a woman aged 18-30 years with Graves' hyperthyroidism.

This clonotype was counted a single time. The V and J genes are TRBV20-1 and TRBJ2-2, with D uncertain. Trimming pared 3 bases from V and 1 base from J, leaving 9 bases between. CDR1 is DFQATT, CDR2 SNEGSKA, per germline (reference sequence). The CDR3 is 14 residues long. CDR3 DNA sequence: TGCAGTGCTAGTAGAGACATGAACACCGGGGAGCTGTTTTTT. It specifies CSASRDMNTGELFF.

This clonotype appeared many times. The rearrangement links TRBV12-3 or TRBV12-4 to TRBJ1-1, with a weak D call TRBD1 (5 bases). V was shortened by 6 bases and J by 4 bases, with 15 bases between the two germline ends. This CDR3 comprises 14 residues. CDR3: CASSPPFGGTEAFF. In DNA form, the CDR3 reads TGTGCCAGCAGCCCGCCCTTCGGGGGCACTGAAGCTTTCTTT.

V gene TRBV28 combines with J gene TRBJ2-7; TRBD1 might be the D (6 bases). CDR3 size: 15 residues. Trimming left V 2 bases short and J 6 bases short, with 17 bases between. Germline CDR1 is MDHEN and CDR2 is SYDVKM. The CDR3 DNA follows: TGTGCCAGCAGTTTAACGGGACAAGGGTTGTTCGAGCAGTACTTC. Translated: CASSLTGQGLFEQYF. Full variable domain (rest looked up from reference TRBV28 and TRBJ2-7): DVKVTQSSRYLVKRTGEKVFLECVQDMDHENMFWYRQDPGLGLRLIYFSYDVKMKEKGDIPEGYSVSREKKERFSLILESASTNQTSMYLCASSLTGQGLFEQYFGPGTRLTVT.

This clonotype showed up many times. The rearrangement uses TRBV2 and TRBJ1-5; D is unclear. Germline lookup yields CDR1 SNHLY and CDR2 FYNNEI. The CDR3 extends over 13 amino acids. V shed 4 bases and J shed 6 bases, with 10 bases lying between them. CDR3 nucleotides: TGTGCCAGCAGTGGAGGGCTGGGTCAGCCCCAGCATTTT. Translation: CASSGGLGQPQHF.

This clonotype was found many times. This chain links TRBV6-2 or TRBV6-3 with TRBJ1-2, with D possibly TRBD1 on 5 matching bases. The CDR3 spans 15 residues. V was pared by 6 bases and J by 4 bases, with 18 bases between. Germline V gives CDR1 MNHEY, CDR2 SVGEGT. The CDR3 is CASSLAAAGPYGYTF. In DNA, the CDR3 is TGTGCCAGCAGCCTTGCGGCGGCAGGGCCCTATGGCTACACCTTC.

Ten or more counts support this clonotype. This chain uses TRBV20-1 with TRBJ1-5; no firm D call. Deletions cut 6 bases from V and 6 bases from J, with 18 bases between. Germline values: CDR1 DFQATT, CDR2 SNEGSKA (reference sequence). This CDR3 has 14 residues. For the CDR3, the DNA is TGCAGTGCCTCCCTGGCGGGGTTCGGTCAGCCCCAGCATTTT. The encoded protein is CSASLAGFGQPQHF.

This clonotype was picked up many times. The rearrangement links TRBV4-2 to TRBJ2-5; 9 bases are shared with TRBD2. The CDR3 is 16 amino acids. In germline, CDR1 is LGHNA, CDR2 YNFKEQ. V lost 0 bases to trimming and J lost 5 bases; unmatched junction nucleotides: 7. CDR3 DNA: TGTGCCAGCAGCCAAGATCCCCTAGCGGGGCGCGAGACCCAGTACTTC. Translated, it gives CASSQDPLAGRETQYF.

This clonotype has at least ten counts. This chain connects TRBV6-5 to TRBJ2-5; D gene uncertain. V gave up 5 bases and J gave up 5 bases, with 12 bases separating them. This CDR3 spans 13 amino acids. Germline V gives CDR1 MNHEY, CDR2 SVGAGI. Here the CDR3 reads CASSTEVWETQYF. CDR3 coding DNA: TGTGCCAGCAGTACTGAGGTTTGGGAGACCCAGTACTTC.

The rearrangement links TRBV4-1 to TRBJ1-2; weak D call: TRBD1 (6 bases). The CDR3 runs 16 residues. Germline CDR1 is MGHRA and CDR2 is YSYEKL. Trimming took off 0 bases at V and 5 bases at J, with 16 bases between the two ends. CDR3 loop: CASSQEAGGKRYGYTF. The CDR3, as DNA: TGCGCCAGCAGCCAAGAAGCCGGGGGCAAACGATATGGCTACACCTTC.

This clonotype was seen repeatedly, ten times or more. As DNA, the CDR3 is TGTGCCAGCAGTGAATCGACAGGTAGCACAGATACGCAGTATTTT. Translating gives CASSESTGSTDTQYF. The chain uses TRBV6-1 and TRBJ2-3, with D possibly being TRBD1 (6 bases). The germline CDR1 and CDR2 sequences are MNHNS and SASEGT. The CDR3 loop spans 15 amino acids. Trimming cost V 2 bases and J 0 bases, with 9 bases left between them.

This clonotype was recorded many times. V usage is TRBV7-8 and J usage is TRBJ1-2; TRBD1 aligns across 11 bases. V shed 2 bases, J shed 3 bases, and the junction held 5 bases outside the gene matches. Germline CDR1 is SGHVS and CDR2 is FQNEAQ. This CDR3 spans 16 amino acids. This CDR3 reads CASSLSRTGGDYGYTF. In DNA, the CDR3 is TGTGCCAGCAGCTTATCTAGGACAGGGGGCGACTATGGCTACACCTTC.